Listed below are T cell receptor beta chains from one sample, sequenced in a study of cytomegalovirus exposure and HLA in healthy donors. The assay was immunoSEQ multiplex PCR, and TCRdb's table has in-frame clones only and misses some. The sample lists 140,000 to 150,000 clones; over 65% were seen once. The sequenced sample was PBMCs. Every receptor here comes from a female donor in good health and CMV-seronegative. CDR3s include the opening cysteine and the closing phenylalanine or tryptophan. The D gene is left open where the match is weak. Clone size is shown for a subset of rows, as once, few, many or a class of expanded clone.

>.|TRBV28|TRBJ2-5|TRBD1
CASSDRGAETQYF
TGTGCCAGCAGTGACAGGGGCGCCGAGACCCAGTACTTC
>.|TRBV7-3|TRBJ2-3|TRBD2
CASSGGVKTDTQYF
TGTGCCAGCAGCGGGGGGGTCAAAACAGATACGCAGTATTTT
>.|TRBV7-2|TRBJ2-1|TRBD2
CASSYSGSGSNEQFF
TGTGCCAGCAGCTACAGCGGGAGTGGTTCCAATGAGCAGTTCTTC
>.|TRBV28|TRBJ2-3|TRBD2
CASRRTSGDGSGQYF
TGTGCCAGCAGAAGGACTAGCGGGGACGGAAGCGGGCAGTATTTT
>.|TRBV19|TRBJ1-5|.
CASSTVRDQPQHF
TGTGCCAGTAGTACCGTCCGGGATCAGCCCCAGCATTTT
>.|TRBV5-1|TRBJ2-1|TRBD1
CASSLDQGVSEQFF
TGCGCCAGCAGCTTGGACCAGGGGGTGAGTGAGCAGTTCTTC
>.|TRBV27|TRBJ2-7|.
CASSPQGKDYEQYF
TGTGCCAGCAGTCCCCAGGGAAAGGACTACGAGCAGTACTTC
>.|TRBV7-9|TRBJ1-1|TRBD1
CASSPDRGFTEAFF
TGTGCCAGCAGCCCCGACAGGGGTTTCACTGAAGCTTTCTTT
>.|TRBV29-1|TRBJ2-7|.
CSFVAANSYEQYF
TGCAGCTTTGTAGCCGCCAACTCCTACGAGCAGTACTTC
>.|TRBV21-1|TRBJ2-4|.
CASSKGLELAKNIQYF
TGTGCCAGCAGCAAGGGACTAGAACTAGCCAAAAACATTCAGTACTTC
>.|TRBV2|TRBJ2-7|.
CASSEEPLSVKQYF
TGTGCCAGCAGTGAGGAGCCCCTTTCAGTCAAGCAGTACTTC
>few|TRBV7-3|TRBJ1-2|.
CASSPGWGRGYTF
TGTGCCAGCAGCCCCGGGTGGGGGCGCGGCTACACCTTC
>few|TRBV7-6|TRBJ1-5|.
CASSLARDQPQHF
TGTGCCAGCAGCTTAGCCAGGGATCAGCCCCAGCATTTT
>.|TRBV7-7|TRBJ2-7|.
CASPGKSKTYEQYF
TGTGCCAGCCCCGGGAAGTCGAAAACATACGAGCAGTACTTC
>.|TRBV19|TRBJ1-4|.
CASHLRGGFEEKLFF
TGTGCCAGTCACCTTCGGGGGGGCTTCGAAGAAAAACTGTTTTTT
>once|TRBV5-1|TRBJ1-2|.
CASSLSVKNYGYTF
TGCGCCAGCAGCTTGTCGGTAAAGAACTATGGCTACACCTTC
>.|TRBV5-1|TRBJ2-3|.
CASSPVGQKVTDTQYF
TGCGCCAGCAGCCCCGTGGGCCAAAAAGTCACAGATACGCAGTATTTT
>.|TRBV7-2|TRBJ1-6|.
CASSLTQEGPLHF
TGTGCCAGCAGCTTAACCCAGGAGGGACCCCTCCACTTT
>.|TRBV27|TRBJ1-2|.
CASSPREGLRRGYTF
TGTGCCAGCAGCCCAAGGGAGGGGTTGAGGAGGGGCTACACCTTC
>once|TRBV5-1|TRBJ2-7|.
CASSLASRSEQYF
TGCGCCAGCAGCTTGGCTTCCAGGTCCGAGCAGTACTTC
>once|TRBV7-9|TRBJ2-3|.
CASSLVGGRADTQYF
TGTGCCAGCAGCTTAGTTGGGGGCCGGGCAGATACGCAGTATTTT
>.|TRBV6-1|TRBJ2-7|TRBD1
CASILQGTGAYEQYF
TGTGCCAGCATACTCCAGGGGACAGGAGCCTACGAGCAGTACTTC
>.|TRBV5-1|TRBJ2-7|TRBD2
CASREVAGPSDSYEQYF
TGCGCCAGCAGGGAGGTAGCGGGACCATCGGATTCCTACGAGCAGTACTTC
>.|TRBV28|TRBJ1-2|TRBD1
CASRETGDHYGYTF
TGTGCCAGCAGAGAGACAGGGGATCACTATGGCTACACCTTC
>once|TRBV7-2|TRBJ1-2|.
CASGETNYGYTF
TGTGCCAGCGGTGAGACTAACTATGGCTACACCTTC
>.|TRBV13|TRBJ2-2|TRBD2
CASSPTSGRPHTGELFF
TGTGCCAGCAGCCCGACTAGCGGGAGGCCCCACACCGGGGAGCTGTTTTTT
>.|TRBV7-9|TRBJ2-3|.
CASSQILVPEDTQYF
TGTGCCAGCAGCCAAATACTAGTGCCAGAAGATACGCAGTATTTT
>.|TRBV5-1|TRBJ1-2|.
CASRDPTESNYGYPF
TGCGCCAGCAGGGACCCGACAGAATCGAACTATGGCTACCCCTTC
>.|TRBV5-4|TRBJ2-7|TRBD2
CASSLVGAGGPEQYF
TGTGCCAGCAGCTTGGTCGGGGCGGGAGGCCCCGAGCAGTACTTC
>.|TRBV2|TRBJ2-1|.
CASSRTKTRLASGNEQFF
TGTGCCAGCAGCCGCACTAAGACCCGCTTGGCATCCGGCAATGAGCAGTTCTTC
>.|TRBV6-5|TRBJ1-5|TRBD1
CASRPRTGQGQPQHF
TGTGCCAGCAGACCCCGGACAGGGCAAGGTCAGCCCCAGCATTTT
>.|TRBV30|TRBJ1-2|TRBD1
CAALQGVNYGYTF
TGTGCCGCCTTACAGGGGGTCAACTATGGCTACACCTTC
>.|TRBV7-9|TRBJ2-2|.
CSSSLVPSFTGELFF
TGTTCCAGCAGCTTGGTCCCAAGCTTCACCGGGGAGCTGTTTTTT
>.|TRBV14|TRBJ2-7|.
CASSHASRGKPYEQYF
TGTGCCAGCAGCCATGCCTCACGCGGGAAGCCATACGAGCAGTACTTC
>few|TRBV7-7|TRBJ2-1|TRBD2
CASSRTSGVDNEQFF
TGTGCTAGCAGCCGGACTAGCGGGGTGGACAATGAGCAGTTCTTC